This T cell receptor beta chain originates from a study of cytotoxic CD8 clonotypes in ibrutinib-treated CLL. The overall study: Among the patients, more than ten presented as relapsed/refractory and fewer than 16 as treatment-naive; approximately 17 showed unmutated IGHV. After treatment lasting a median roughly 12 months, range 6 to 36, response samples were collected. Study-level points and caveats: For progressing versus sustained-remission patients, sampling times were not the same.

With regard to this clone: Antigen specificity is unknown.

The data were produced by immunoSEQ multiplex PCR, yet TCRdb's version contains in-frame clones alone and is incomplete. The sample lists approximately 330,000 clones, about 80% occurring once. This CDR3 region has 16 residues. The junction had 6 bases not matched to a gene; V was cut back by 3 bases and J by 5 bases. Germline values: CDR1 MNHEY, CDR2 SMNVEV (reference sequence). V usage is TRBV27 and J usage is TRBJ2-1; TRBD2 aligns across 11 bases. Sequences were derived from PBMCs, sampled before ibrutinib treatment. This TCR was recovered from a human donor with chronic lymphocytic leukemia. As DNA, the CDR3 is TGTGCCAGCAGTTTCCGGGGACTAGCGGTGAACAATGAGCAGTTCTTC. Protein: CASSFRGLAVNNEQFF.